This is a list of T cell receptor beta chains from one sample in a study of glioma-infiltrating T cells. Via MiXCR, TCRdb re-called the multiplex PCR reads, giving one row per CDR3 protein. The table records roughly 190,000 distinct CDR3 sequences, over 30% of them present only once. The material sequenced was glioma tissue, nonneoplastic brain tissue, or PBMCs (not recorded which). These receptors all stem from a human donor with low-grade glioma or glioblastoma, undergoing nonglioma brain surgery, or in good health (not recorded which). The CDR3 runs from the conserved cysteine through the conserved F or W. The order of the fields is V gene, J gene, CDR3 protein.

V gene: TRBV6-2/TRBV6-3; J gene: TRBJ1-1; CDR3 protein: CASSWEWTEAFF
V gene: TRBV7-2; J gene: TRBJ2-1; CDR3 protein: CASSASGSRNEQFF
V gene: TRBV20-1; J gene: TRBJ2-1; CDR3 protein: CSARTSSSYNEQFF
V gene: TRBV25-1; J gene: TRBJ1-1; CDR3 protein: CASSEYLTAFF
V gene: TRBV10-3; J gene: TRBJ2-5; CDR3 protein: CAIRGGQQETQYF
V gene: TRBV28; J gene: TRBJ1-5; CDR3 protein: CASSLSGIQPQHF
V gene: TRBV5-1; J gene: TRBJ2-3; CDR3 protein: CASSPLSGTGPDTQYF
V gene: TRBV16; J gene: TRBJ2-3; CDR3 protein: CASSQSADTQYF
V gene: TRBV28; J gene: TRBJ2-7; CDR3 protein: CASSSSGRSLDEQYF
V gene: TRBV5-4; J gene: TRBJ1-1; CDR3 protein: CASSQRTGRTEAFF
V gene: TRBV5-1; J gene: TRBJ2-7; CDR3 protein: CASSLAPGTGNEQYF
V gene: TRBV29-1; J gene: TRBJ1-1; CDR3 protein: CSVDQGRDTEAFF
V gene: TRBV6-2/TRBV6-3; J gene: TRBJ2-6; CDR3 protein: CASNADGSGANVLTF
V gene: TRBV7-2; J gene: TRBJ1-1; CDR3 protein: CASSTTVSTETFF
V gene: TRBV6-5; J gene: TRBJ2-5; CDR3 protein: CATLGQFEEAQYF
V gene: TRBV6-2/TRBV6-3; J gene: TRBJ1-2; CDR3 protein: CARSLQGGSSSGDTF
V gene: TRBV29-1; J gene: TRBJ2-3; CDR3 protein: CSVEEGPNTDTQYF
V gene: TRBV20-1; J gene: TRBJ2-7; CDR3 protein: CSAPRQVLNEQYF
V gene: TRBV28; J gene: TRBJ2-2; CDR3 protein: CASSLWSNTGELFF
V gene: TRBV18; J gene: TRBJ2-3; CDR3 protein: CASSPKTNSRTDTQYF
V gene: TRBV11-2; J gene: TRBJ1-5; CDR3 protein: CASSLELSQPQHF
V gene: TRBV20-1; J gene: TRBJ2-5; CDR3 protein: CSARALTSGQETQYF
V gene: TRBV7-9; J gene: TRBJ1-1; CDR3 protein: CASSLVRGAGKTEAFF
V gene: TRBV7-3; J gene: TRBJ2-3; CDR3 protein: CASSPLAGAGDTQYF
V gene: TRBV29-1; J gene: TRBJ2-7; CDR3 protein: CSGGSGYEQYF
V gene: TRBV4-3; J gene: TRBJ1-6; CDR3 protein: CASSQDGVSPLHF
V gene: TRBV2; J gene: TRBJ1-5; CDR3 protein: CASRLYGRGQPQHF
V gene: TRBV6-5; J gene: TRBJ2-1; CDR3 protein: CASRGQDYNEQFF
V gene: TRBV27; J gene: TRBJ1-1; CDR3 protein: CASSLGTGNTEAFF
V gene: TRBV14; J gene: TRBJ2-6; CDR3 protein: CASSQDREAGANVLTF
V gene: TRBV19; J gene: TRBJ1-1; CDR3 protein: CASSARTGGNAEAFF
V gene: TRBV19; J gene: TRBJ1-6; CDR3 protein: CASRTYSGNSPLHF
V gene: TRBV30; J gene: TRBJ1-5; CDR3 protein: CAWSASTGARQPQHF
V gene: TRBV7-2; J gene: TRBJ2-1; CDR3 protein: CASSLSSSGDYNEQFF
V gene: TRBV12-3/TRBV12-4; J gene: TRBJ1-5; CDR3 protein: CASSSTDSRGNQPQHF
V gene: TRBV25-1; J gene: TRBJ2-1; CDR3 protein: CASSELGGPYNEQFF
V gene: TRBV6-4; J gene: TRBJ2-1; CDR3 protein: CASSDSIYGSYNEQFF
V gene: TRBV5-4; J gene: TRBJ2-1; CDR3 protein: CASSLGLFSSYNEQFF
V gene: TRBV7-6; J gene: TRBJ2-7; CDR3 protein: CASSSLGNTYEQYF
V gene: TRBV7-2; J gene: TRBJ2-7; CDR3 protein: CASSQGRRTGGEQYF
V gene: TRBV4-2; J gene: TRBJ2-1; CDR3 protein: CASSQERAGGFYNEQFF
V gene: TRBV7-9; J gene: TRBJ2-7; CDR3 protein: CASEDSNYEQYF
V gene: TRBV7-9; J gene: TRBJ2-7; CDR3 protein: CASSWSSTGQGMPYEQYF
V gene: TRBV28; J gene: TRBJ2-7; CDR3 protein: CASSLMGPYEQYF
V gene: TRBV28; J gene: TRBJ2-3; CDR3 protein: CASSLFVPPITGTQYF
V gene: TRBV20-1; J gene: TRBJ2-1; CDR3 protein: CSASLGSGSYNEQFF
V gene: TRBV27; J gene: TRBJ2-5; CDR3 protein: CASSPPGQGRETQYF
V gene: TRBV10-3; J gene: TRBJ2-7; CDR3 protein: CAISESTGFYEQYF
V gene: TRBV5-4; J gene: TRBJ2-1; CDR3 protein: CASSLSTTNEQFF